The sequence of this TCR beta chain was determined in a study of blood T cell repertoires in COVID-19. The wider study: Specimens from acute and convalescent COVID-19 originated in the United States, Italy and Spain.

This clone counts as medium-sized. This CDR3 is 17 amino acids long. Germline CDR1 is SGHVS and CDR2 is FNYEAQ. Trimming removed 3 bases from V and 2 bases from J; junction bases left unmatched: 10. As originally analysed: Amplified reference gene primers provided the basis for estimating nucleated cell counts. The table came from immunoSEQ multiplex PCR; TCRdb's copy has only in-frame clones and leaves some out. V and J calls and clone size are copied from that table; D and trimming were computed from the DNA. This table has tens of thousands of clones, 83% appearing once. This clonotype was sampled from a man aged 50 or older with acute or convalescent COVID-19. The sequencing sample was made of peripheral blood. This chain links TRBV7-6 with TRBJ2-3; 8 bases map to TRBD2. Written as DNA, the CDR3 is TGTGCCAGCAGCTTGGGCCGTAGCGGGGAATACACAGATACGCAGTATTTT. This gives the protein CASSLGRSGEYTDTQYF.